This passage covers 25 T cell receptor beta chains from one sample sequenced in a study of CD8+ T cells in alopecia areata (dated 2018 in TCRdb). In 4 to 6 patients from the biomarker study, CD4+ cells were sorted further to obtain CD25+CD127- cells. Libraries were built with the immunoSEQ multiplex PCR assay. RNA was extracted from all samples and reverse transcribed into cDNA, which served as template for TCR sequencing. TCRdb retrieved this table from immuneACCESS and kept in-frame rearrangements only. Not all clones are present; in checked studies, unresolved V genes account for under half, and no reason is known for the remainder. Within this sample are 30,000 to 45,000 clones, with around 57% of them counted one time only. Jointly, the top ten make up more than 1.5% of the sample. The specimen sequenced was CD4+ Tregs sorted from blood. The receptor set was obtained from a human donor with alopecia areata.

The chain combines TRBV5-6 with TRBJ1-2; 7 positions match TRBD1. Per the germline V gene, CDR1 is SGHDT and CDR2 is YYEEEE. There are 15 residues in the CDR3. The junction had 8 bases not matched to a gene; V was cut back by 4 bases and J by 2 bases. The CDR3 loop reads CASSHRGLRNYGYTF. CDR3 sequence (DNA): TGTGCCAGCAGCCACAGGGGTTTGCGGAACTATGGCTACACCTTC.

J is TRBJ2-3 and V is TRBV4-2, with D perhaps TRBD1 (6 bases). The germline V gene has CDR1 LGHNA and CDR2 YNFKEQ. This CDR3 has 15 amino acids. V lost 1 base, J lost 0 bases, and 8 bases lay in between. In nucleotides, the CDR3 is TGTGCCAGCAGCCAAGCGGACAGAAGCACAGATACGCAGTATTTT. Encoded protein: CASSQADRSTDTQYF.

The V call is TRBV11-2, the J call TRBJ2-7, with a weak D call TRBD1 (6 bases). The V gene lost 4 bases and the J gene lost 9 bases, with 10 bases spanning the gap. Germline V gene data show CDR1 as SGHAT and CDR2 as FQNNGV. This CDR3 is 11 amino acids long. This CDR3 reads CASSSRGAQYF. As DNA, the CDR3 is TGTGCCAGCAGCTCCAGGGGAGCGCAGTACTTC.

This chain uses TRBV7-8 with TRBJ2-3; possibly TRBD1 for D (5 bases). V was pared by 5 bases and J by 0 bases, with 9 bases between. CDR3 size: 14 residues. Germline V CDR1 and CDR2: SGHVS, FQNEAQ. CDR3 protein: CASSGRQSTDTQYF. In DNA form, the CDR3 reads TGTGCCAGCAGCGGCCGACAGAGCACAGATACGCAGTATTTT.

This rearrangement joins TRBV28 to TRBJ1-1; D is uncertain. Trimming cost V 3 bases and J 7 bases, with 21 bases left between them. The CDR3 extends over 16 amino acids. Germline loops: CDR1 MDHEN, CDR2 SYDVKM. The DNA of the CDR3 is TGTGCCAGCAGTTTGGGCCGGGCCCCGGCAGTCGGTGAAGCTTTCTTT. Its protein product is CASSLGRAPAVGEAFF.

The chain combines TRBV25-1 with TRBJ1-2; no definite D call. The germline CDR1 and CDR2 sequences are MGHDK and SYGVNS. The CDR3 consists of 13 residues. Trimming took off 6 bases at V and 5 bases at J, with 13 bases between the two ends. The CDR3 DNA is TGTGCCAGCAGCACTCCGGACGGTTATGGCTACACCTTC. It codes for CASSTPDGYGYTF.

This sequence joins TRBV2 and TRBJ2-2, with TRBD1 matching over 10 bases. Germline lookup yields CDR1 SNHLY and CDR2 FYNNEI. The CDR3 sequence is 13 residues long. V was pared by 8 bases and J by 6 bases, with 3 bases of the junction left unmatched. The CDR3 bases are TGTGCCAGCGGGACAGGGGTCCCCGGGGAGCTGTTTTTT. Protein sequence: CASGTGVPGELFF.

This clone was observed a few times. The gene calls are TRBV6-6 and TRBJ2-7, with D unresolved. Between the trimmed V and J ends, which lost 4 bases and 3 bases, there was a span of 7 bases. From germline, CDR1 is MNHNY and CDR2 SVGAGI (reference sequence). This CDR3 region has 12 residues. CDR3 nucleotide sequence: TGTGCCAGCAGTTCGACTTACTACGAGCAGTACTTC. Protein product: CASSSTYYEQYF.

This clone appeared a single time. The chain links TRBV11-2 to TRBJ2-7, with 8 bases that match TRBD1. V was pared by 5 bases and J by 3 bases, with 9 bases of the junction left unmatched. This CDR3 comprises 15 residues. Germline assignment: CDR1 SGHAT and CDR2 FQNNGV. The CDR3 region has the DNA TGTGCCAGCAGCACACAGGGGGGTGGAGGCTACGAGCAGTACTTC. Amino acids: CASSTQGGGGYEQYF.

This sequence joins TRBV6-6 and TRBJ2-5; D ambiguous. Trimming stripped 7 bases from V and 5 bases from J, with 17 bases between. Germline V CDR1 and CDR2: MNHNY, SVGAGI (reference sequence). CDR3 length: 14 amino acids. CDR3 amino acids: CASTPASPQETQYF. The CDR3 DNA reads TGTGCCAGCACCCCTGCTTCCCCCCAGGAGACCCAGTACTTC.

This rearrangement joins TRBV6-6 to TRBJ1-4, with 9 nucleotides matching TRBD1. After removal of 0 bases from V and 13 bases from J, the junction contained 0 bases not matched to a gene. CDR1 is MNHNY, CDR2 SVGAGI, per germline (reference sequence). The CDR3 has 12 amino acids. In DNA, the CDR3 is TGTGCCAGCAGTTACTCGGGACAGGGACTGTTTTTT. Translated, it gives CASSYSGQGLFF.

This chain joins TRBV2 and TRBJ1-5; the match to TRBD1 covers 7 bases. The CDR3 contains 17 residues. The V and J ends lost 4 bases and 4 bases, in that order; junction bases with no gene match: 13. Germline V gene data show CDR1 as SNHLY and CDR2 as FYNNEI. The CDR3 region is CASSATIGTVKNQPQHF. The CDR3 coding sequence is TGTGCCAGCAGTGCAACGATTGGGACAGTTAAAAATCAGCCCCAGCATTTT. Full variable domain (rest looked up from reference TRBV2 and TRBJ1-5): EPEVTQTPSHQVTQMGQEVILRCVPISNHLYFYWYRQILGQKVEFLVSFYNNEISEKSEIFDDQFSVERPDGSNFTLKIRSTKLEDSAMYFCASSATIGTVKNQPQHFGDGTRLSIL.

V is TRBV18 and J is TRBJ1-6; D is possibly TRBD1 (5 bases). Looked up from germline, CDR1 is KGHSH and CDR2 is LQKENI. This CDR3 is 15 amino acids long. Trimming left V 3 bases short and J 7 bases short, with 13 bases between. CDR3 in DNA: TGTGCCAGCTCACCGACAGCTTTTCGGAATTCACCCCTCCACTTT. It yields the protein CASSPTAFRNSPLHF.

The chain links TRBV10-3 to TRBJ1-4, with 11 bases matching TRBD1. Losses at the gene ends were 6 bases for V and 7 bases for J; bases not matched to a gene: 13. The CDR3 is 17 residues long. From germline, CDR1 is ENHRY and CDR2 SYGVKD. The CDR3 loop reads CAISRTGGDGGSEKLFF. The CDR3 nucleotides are TGTGCCATCAGCCGGACAGGGGGCGACGGCGGCAGTGAAAAACTGTTTTTT.

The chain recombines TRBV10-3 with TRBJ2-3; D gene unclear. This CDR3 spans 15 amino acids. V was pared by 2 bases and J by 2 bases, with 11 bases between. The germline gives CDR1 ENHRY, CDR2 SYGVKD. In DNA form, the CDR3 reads TGTGCCATCAGTGAGACGGCAGGAGTCACAGATACGCAGTATTTT. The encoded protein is CAISETAGVTDTQYF.

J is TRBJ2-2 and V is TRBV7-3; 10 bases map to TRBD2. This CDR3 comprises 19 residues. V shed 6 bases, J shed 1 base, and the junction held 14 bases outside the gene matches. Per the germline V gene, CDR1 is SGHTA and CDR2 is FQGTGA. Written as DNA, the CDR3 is TGTGCCAGCAGACCCGTAGGACTAGCGGTGCCTCAGAACACCGGGGAGCTGTTTTTT. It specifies CASRPVGLAVPQNTGELFF.

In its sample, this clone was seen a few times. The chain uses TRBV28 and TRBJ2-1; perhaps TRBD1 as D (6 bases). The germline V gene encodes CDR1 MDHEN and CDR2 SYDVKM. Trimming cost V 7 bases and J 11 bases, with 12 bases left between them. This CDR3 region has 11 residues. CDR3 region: CASTLGTKQFF. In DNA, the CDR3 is TGTGCCAGCACCCTAGGGACAAAGCAGTTCTTC.

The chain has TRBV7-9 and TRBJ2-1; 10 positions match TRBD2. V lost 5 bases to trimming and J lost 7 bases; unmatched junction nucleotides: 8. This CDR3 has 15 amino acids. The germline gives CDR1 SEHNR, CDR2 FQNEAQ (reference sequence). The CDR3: CASSPRGLATNEQFF. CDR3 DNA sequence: TGTGCCAGCAGCCCCCGGGGACTAGCGACGAATGAGCAGTTCTTC.

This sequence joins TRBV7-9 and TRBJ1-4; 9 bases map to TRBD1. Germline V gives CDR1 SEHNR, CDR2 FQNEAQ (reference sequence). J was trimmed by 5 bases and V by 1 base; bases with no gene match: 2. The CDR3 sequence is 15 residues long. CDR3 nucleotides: TGTGCCAGCAGCTTAGACGGGACAGGGAATGAAAAACTGTTTTTT. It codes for CASSLDGTGNEKLFF.

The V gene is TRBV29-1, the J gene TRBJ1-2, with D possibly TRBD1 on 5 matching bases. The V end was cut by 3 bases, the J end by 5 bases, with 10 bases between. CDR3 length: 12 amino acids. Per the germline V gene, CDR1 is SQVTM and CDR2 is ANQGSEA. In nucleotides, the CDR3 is TGCAGCGTTGAGGGCGGGGGGTATGGCTACACCTTC. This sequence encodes CSVEGGGYGYTF.

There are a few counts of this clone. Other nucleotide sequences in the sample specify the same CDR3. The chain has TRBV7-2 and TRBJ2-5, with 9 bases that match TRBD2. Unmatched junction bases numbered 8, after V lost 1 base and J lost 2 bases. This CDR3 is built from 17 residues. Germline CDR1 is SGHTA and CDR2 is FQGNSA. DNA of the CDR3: TGTGCCAGCAGCTTAGTTGCAGGCGGGGGGGGGCAAGAGACCCAGTACTTC. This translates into CASSLVAGGGGQETQYF.

CDR3 DNA: TGTGCCAGCAGCTTAGGGGGTACCCAGTACTTC. It yields the protein CASSLGGTQYF. This sequence joins TRBV7-9 and TRBJ2-5; D call uncertain. CDR3 length: 11 amino acids. From germline, CDR1 is SEHNR and CDR2 FQNEAQ (reference sequence). V lost 1 base, J lost 8 bases, and 5 bases lay in between.

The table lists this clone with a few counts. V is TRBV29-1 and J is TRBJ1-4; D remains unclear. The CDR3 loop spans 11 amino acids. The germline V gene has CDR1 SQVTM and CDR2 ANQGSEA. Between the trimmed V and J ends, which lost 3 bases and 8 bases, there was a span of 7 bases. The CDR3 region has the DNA TGCAGCGTTGAGTGGAGGGAAAAACTGTTTTTT. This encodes CSVEWREKLFF.

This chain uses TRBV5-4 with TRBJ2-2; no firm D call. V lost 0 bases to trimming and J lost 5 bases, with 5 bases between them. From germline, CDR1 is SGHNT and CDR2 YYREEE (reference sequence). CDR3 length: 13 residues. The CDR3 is CASSLGGTGELFF. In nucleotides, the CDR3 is TGTGCCAGCAGCTTGGGGGGTACCGGGGAGCTGTTTTTT.

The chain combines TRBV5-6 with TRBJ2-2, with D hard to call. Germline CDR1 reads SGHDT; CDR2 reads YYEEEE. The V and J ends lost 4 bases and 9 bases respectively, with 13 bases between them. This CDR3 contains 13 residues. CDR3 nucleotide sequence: TGTGCCAGCAGCCCAGAGGTTTCGAGGGAGCTGTTTTTT. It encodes CASSPEVSRELFF.